This record looks at one T cell receptor beta chain sequence and its context. At least 6 micrograms of total RNA were extracted per sample. This sample was included in a study of blood T cells in healthy people across ages. Combining a sample-barcoded 5' primer with a J-beta primer mix, a second PCR ran for about 6 to 12 cycles. All cDNA molecules were each tagged by a template-switch adaptor with 12 random nucleotides. TCRdb itself ran the 5' RACE reads through MiXCR, one entry per CDR3 protein. The sample shows around 1.1 million distinct CDR3 sequences, around two fifths of them seen only once. The CDR3 consists of 13 residues. Germline V gene sequence: CDR1 ENHRY, CDR2 SYGVKD. V shed 1 base and J shed 4 bases, with 7 bases lying between them.

The V and J genes are TRBV10-3 and TRBJ2-5; D not certain. The sequence was obtained from a man between 18 and 29 years old in good health. Sequences were obtained from blood. The CDR3 here is CAISELWGETQYF. The CDR3 bases are TGTGCCATCAGTGAGTTGTGGGGAGAGACCCAGTACTTC.